This TCR beta chain was profiled in a study of T cell clonotyping in hematopoietic cell transplantation. Trimming stripped 2 bases from V and 4 bases from J, with 11 bases between. There are 14 residues in the CDR3. In germline, CDR1 is SGHTA, CDR2 FQGNSA. In the case of this clone: As yet, its antigen is unknown.

Profiled with immunoSEQ multiplex PCR; TCRdb holds only in-frame clones, not every one. Seen here are 20,000 or so clones, about 90% observed once, and the top ten hold 3.7%. Time point indicated: recipient sample about 28 days before transplant, after cytoreduction. Study results and limitations: Without cell sorting, CD4 versus CD8 contributions remain unresolved.

The source was peripheral blood mononuclear cells, collected before stem cell transplant. This chain connects TRBV7-2 to TRBJ1-1; possible D gene TRBD1, 5 bases. This clonotype originated in a man aged 18 to 35 with biphenotypic leukemia. Some clones in this sample may be carry-over from other donors' samples. The chain's CDR3 is CASSLSRGSTEAFF. CDR3 bases: TGTGCCAGCAGCTTAAGTAGGGGAAGCACTGAAGCTTTCTTT.